The source of this T cell receptor beta chain is a study of T-cell reconstitution after alpha-beta-depleted transplantation in children. The study, taken as a whole, reports: Surviving recipient T cells and thymic progenitors produced the high day-60 TCRbeta diversity seen in some patients. Reported findings indicate that, about two months after transplant, alpha-beta T cells came from several hundred expanded clones, which were derived from non-depleted graft cells. Newly produced T cells mostly provided counts and TCRbeta diversity after one year, as hyperexpanded clones declined.

Unique molecular identifiers tagged the TCRbeta library. MiXCR, run by TCRdb on the PCR reads, gives a single entry per CDR3 protein. The profile shows over 400,000 distinct CDR3 sequences, 43% of them singletons. About this clonotype: Its antigen is unidentified.

Germline loops: CDR1 SGDLS, CDR2 YYNGEE. Trimming shortened V by 2 bases and J by 1 base, and 15 bases separated the two germline ends. There are 17 residues in the CDR3. The rearrangement joins TRBV9 to TRBJ2-2; tentatively, D is TRBD1 or TRBD2 (5 bases each). The sequencing here drew on PBMCs, taken before TCRalphabeta/CD19-depleted stem cell transplant. The receptor was isolated from a girl aged 2 to 10 with aplastic anemia, due to receive a stem cell transplant. The CDR3 DNA is TGTGCCAGCAGCGTCCGCCCCGGGACGGTGAACACCGGGGAGCTGTTTTTT. The encoded protein is CASSVRPGTVNTGELFF.